The present TCR beta chain was sequenced within a study of ipilimumab plus nivolumab after autologous stem cell transplantation. Study-level points and caveats: Authors suggest TCR repertoire, Treg phenotype and gut microbiota support further study.

Ipilimumab, 1 mg/kg, started 14 to 28 days after autologous transplant. Patients got 3 mg/kg IV nivolumab weeks 1, 4, 7, 10, then biweekly through week 26. Clones were read by immunoSEQ multiplex PCR, and TCRdb kept only the in-frame ones, dropping some. The table shows about 40,000 clones, with 90% to 95% occurring only once. Notes on this clone: Antigen unknown.

The CDR3 sequence is 14 residues long. CDR1 and CDR2 (germline): MDHEN, SYDVKM. Trimming took 6 bases from V and 2 from J, leaving 14 bases between them. The source is a male donor with multiple myeloma. The rearrangement joins TRBV28 to TRBJ2-7; a possible D gene is TRBD1 (6 bases). Sequences were derived from PBMCs, sampled in a trial of ipilimumab plus nivolumab as post-transplant consolidation. The CDR3 spells CASRADRPPYEQYF. Here the CDR3 DNA reads TGTGCCAGCAGGGCGGACAGACCTCCCTACGAGCAGTACTTC.